One and the same sample provided the 3 T cell receptor beta chains below, sequenced in a study of blood T cells in healthy people across ages. Primed by a sample-barcoded 5' primer and a J-beta primer mix, a second PCR proceeded for 7 to 11 cycles. Using its own MiXCR run on the 5' RACE reads, TCRdb lists one record per CDR3 protein. The table records about 290,000 distinct CDR3 sequences, less than 30% of them present only once. Sequenced material: blood. These receptor sequences come from a woman between 65 and 79 years old in good health.

The table lists this clonotype with a few counts. The V gene is TRBV7-3, the J gene TRBJ2-1; 7 bases agree with TRBD2. The germline CDR1 and CDR2 sequences are SGHTA and FQGTGA. The CDR3 extends over 14 amino acids. With 0 bases clipped from V and 7 bases from J, the junction kept 3 bases outside the gene matches. In DNA, the CDR3 is TGTGCCAGCAGCTTAACGCGGGAGAGGAATGAGCAGTTCTTC. Translation gives CASSLTRERNEQFF. The complete variable domain, with remaining parts taken from reference TRBV7-3 and TRBJ2-1, reads GAGVSQTPSNKVTEKGKYVELRCDPISGHTALYWYRQSLGQGPEFLIYFQGTGAADDSGLPNDRFFAVRPEGSVSTLKIQRTERGDSAVYLCASSLTRERNEQFFGPGTRLTVL.

The chain joins TRBV24-1 to TRBJ2-3; D unresolved. Trimming shortened V by 4 bases and J by 3 bases, and 10 bases separated the two germline ends. The CDR3 runs to 14 residues. Germline V CDR1 and CDR2: KGHDR, SFDVKD. The CDR3 sequence is CATSDPKGTDTQYF. The DNA for the CDR3 is TGTGCCACCAGTGACCCCAAGGGAACAGATACGCAGTATTTT.

In this sample, this clonotype turned up many times. V and J are TRBV7-2 and TRBJ2-3; D is undetermined. The V gene's germline CDR1 is SGHTA and CDR2 FQGNSA. V lost 2 bases and J 5 bases, leaving 5 bases between the germline ends. This CDR3 comprises 12 residues. CDR3 sequence (DNA): TGTGCCAGCAGCTTAAATGGAGATACGCAGTATTTT. Translating it yields CASSLNGDTQYF.